These 5 T cell receptor beta chains originate from one sample sequenced in a study of CD8 T cells in Susac syndrome. Random hexamers were used to reverse transcribe 0.5 to 1 ug of RNA. TCRdb re-called the immunoSEQ multiplex PCR reads through MiXCR, storing one row per CDR3 protein. The table records about 85,000 distinct CDR3 sequences, roughly 94% of them present only once. Sequencing input: CD8+ T cells from PBMCs. Receptors were obtained from a human donor with Susac syndrome.

J is TRBJ2-2 and V is TRBV6-5; the D is unclear. V lost 4 bases, J lost 9 bases, and 12 bases lay in between. Germline CDR1 MNHEY, CDR2 SVGAGI. This CDR3 region has 13 residues. The CDR3 loop is CASSSLMTWELFF. CDR3 in DNA: TGTGCCAGCAGTTCCCTCATGACGTGGGAGCTGTTTTTT.

The rearrangement joins TRBV7-9 to TRBJ2-7; 8 bases are a match to TRBD2. This CDR3 has 13 residues. Germline-derived CDR1 and CDR2 are SEHNR and FQNEAQ (reference sequence). The V and J ends lost 2 bases and 5 bases, in that order; junction bases with no gene match: 2. The CDR3 bases are TGTGCCAGCAGCTTACGGGAGGGCAACGAGCAGTACTTC. Translating it yields CASSLREGNEQYF.

The chain carries TRBV12-3 or TRBV12-4 and TRBJ2-5, with a possible D match to TRBD1 (5 bases). V was pared by 6 bases and J by 1 base, with 15 bases between. The CDR3 length is 15 residues. The CDR3 DNA is TGTGCCAGCAGACCTACGCTGGGGCTCCAAGAGACCCAGTACTTC. It specifies CASRPTLGLQETQYF.

This clonotype is a singleton in its sample. The chain carries TRBV19 and TRBJ2-1; 8 bases match TRBD2. The CDR3 covers 16 residues. Trimming took 3 bases from V and 0 from J; bases not matched to a gene: 4. Per the germline V gene, CDR1 is LNHDA and CDR2 is SQIVND (reference sequence). This chain's CDR3 is CASSIDSGTSYNEQFF. In nucleotides, the CDR3 is TGTGCCAGTAGTATCGATAGCGGGACCTCCTACAATGAGCAGTTCTTC.

Here the CDR3 reads CASTKGLGEQFF. The CDR3 DNA reads as TGTGCCAGCACTAAAGGCCTCGGTGAGCAGTTCTTC. The rearrangement links TRBV27 to TRBJ2-1; D is unclear. The CDR3 is 12 amino acids. Germline CDR1 and CDR2: MNHEY and SMNVEV (reference sequence). The germline V and J ends were trimmed by 7 bases and 9 bases, with 13 bases remaining between them.